This TCR beta chain stems from a study of CD8+ T cells in alopecia areata. The study's findings and limits: Significant decreases in scalp clonality and expanded CD8+ clones followed tofacitinib treatment. Scalp lesions, especially in alopecia totalis/universalis, had higher clonality than normal scalp. With patients, TCR sharing proved less clear than in mice, a difference possibly related to HLA.

Treatment noted: oral pan-JAK inhibitor, 5-10 mg twice daily. It was from PBMCs that CD4+ and CD8+ T cells were sorted. The CDR3 is made up of 15 amino acids. CDR1 and CDR2 (germline): SEHNR, FQNEAQ (reference sequence). With V trimmed by 5 bases and J by 6 bases, 12 bases remained unmatched. Reverse transcribed after extraction, RNA yielded cDNA as the sequencing template. Measured with immunoSEQ multiplex PCR; TCRdb has only the in-frame clones, and not every one. Among about 270,000 clones listed, 60% were seen once. As regards this clone: Its antigen is not known.

This sample comprised CD4+ T cells sorted from blood, obtained between weeks 51 and 54, from a patient treated with tofacitinib. The origin of this receptor is a human donor with alopecia areata. The V gene is TRBV7-9, the J gene TRBJ2-7; 8 bases agree with TRBD2. The CDR3 DNA reads as TGTGCCAGCAGCCTCGGACTAGCAAGTTTAAGCGAGCAGTACTTC. Encoded protein: CASSLGLASLSEQYF.